This T cell receptor (beta chain) emerged from a study of identifying expanded T cells in peripheral blood. Points from the study as a whole: Differentially abundant clones: roughly 1.2 between replicates, about 15 at roughly 13 days, around 19 at four. Across healthy donors, higher total template counts meant significantly greater two-week count variance.

Trimming removed 0 bases from V and 4 bases from J, with 9 bases in between. This CDR3 comprises 15 residues. CDR1 WNHNN and CDR2 SYGVQD come from the germline V gene (reference sequence). Collection occurred without any documented infections or immune events in donors. As to this clone: Its antigen is still unknown.

The data were produced by immunoSEQ multiplex PCR, yet TCRdb's version contains in-frame clones alone and is incomplete. Here the sample spans around 91,000 clones, about 91% being singletons. Sequenced input: blood. This rearrangement joins TRBV10-1 to TRBJ2-2; TRBD2 might be the D (5 bases). This sequence was found in a person between 18 and 75 years old in good health. CDR3 loop: CASSESKGGTGELFF. The CDR3 DNA sequence: TGCGCCAGCAGTGAGTCGAAAGGAGGCACCGGGGAGCTGTTTTTT.